These 32 T cell receptor beta chains were all obtained from the same sample, sequenced in a study of T-cell memory formation after mild COVID-19. TCRdb processed the 5' RACE reads anew with MiXCR; each CDR3 protein has one entry. The sample holds roughly 240,000 distinct CDR3 sequences, 15% seen once. The sequencing input was PBMCs or a T cell subset sorted from them (not recorded which). These receptors were collected from an adult woman who had mild COVID-19 (a few samples of this study predate the infection). Cell type and time point are not known.

This clonotype was observed at least ten times. The V gene is TRBV24-1, the J gene TRBJ1-1; no firm D call. Germline loops: CDR1 KGHDR, CDR2 SFDVKD. The CDR3 length is 12 residues. Trimming left V 7 bases short and J 2 bases short, with 7 bases between. CDR3 DNA sequence: TGTGCCACCAGGGAGGGAAACACTGAAGCTTTCTTT. Translating gives CATREGNTEAFF.

The rearrangement joins TRBV24-1 to TRBJ2-1; 8 nucleotides align to TRBD2. Germline V lookup: CDR1 KGHDR, CDR2 SFDVKD. This CDR3 comprises 16 residues. V gave up 1 base and J gave up 8 bases; unmatched junction bases: 9. The CDR3, as DNA: TGTGCCACCAGTGATTTCTCCGGGAGGGCGGGAGATGAGCAGTTCTTC. Amino acids: CATSDFSGRAGDEQFF.

This clonotype was picked up a small number of times. V gene TRBV12-3 or TRBV12-4 combines with J gene TRBJ2-1; TRBD1 agrees at 10 bases. The CDR3 is made up of 14 amino acids. V lost 5 bases, J lost 5 bases, and 3 bases stayed unmatched. CDR3 bases: TGTGCCAGCAGTCGGACAGGGGGGCACAATGAGCAGTTCTTC. Its translation is CASSRTGGHNEQFF.

This sequence joins TRBV30 and TRBJ1-1, with TRBD1 identical over 9 bases. Trimming cost V 3 bases and J 1 base; bases outside gene matches: 6. Looked up from germline, CDR1 is GTSNPN and CDR2 is SVGIG (reference sequence). The CDR3 totals 15 residues. CDR3 region: CAWSAGTGSNTEAFF. DNA of the CDR3: TGTGCCTGGAGCGCCGGGACAGGGTCGAACACTGAAGCTTTCTTT.

This clonotype showed up many times. The rearrangement uses TRBV27 and TRBJ2-1; possible D gene TRBD1, 6 bases. The CDR3 is 13 residues long. Between the trimmed V and J ends, which lost 3 bases and 9 bases, there was a span of 12 bases. Per germline, CDR1 MNHEY and CDR2 SMNVEV (reference sequence). In nucleotides, the CDR3 is TGTGCCAGCAGTTTCTCAGGGGCTACTGAGCAGTTCTTC. The encoded protein is CASSFSGATEQFF.

This clonotype was seen ten or more times. The V call is TRBV5-1, the J call TRBJ2-1; 8 nucleotides match TRBD2. Germline-derived CDR1 and CDR2 are SGHRS and YFSETQ. CDR3 length equals 18 residues. V trimming: 2 bases; J trimming: 4 bases; junction bases outside the gene matches: 14. This CDR3 is CASSFYSAGASVYNEQFF. CDR3 DNA: TGCGCCAGCAGCTTCTACTCAGCGGGAGCGTCGGTGTACAATGAGCAGTTCTTC.

This clonotype was detected only a few times. The chain combines TRBV12-3 or TRBV12-4 with TRBJ2-7; D tentatively reads TRBD1 or TRBD2 (5 bases each). CDR3 length equals 13 residues. Trimming pared 8 bases from V and 0 bases from J, leaving 11 bases between. In nucleotides, the CDR3 is TGTGCCAGCTCCCGGGGCACCTCCTACGAGCAGTACTTC. Protein sequence: CASSRGTSYEQYF.

This clonotype was observed at least ten times. The J gene is TRBJ2-3, the V gene TRBV2; no reliable D call. Germline CDR1 SNHLY, CDR2 FYNNEI. The germline V and J ends were trimmed by 4 bases and 2 bases, with 1 base remaining between them. The CDR3 sequence is 11 residues long. This CDR3 is CASSVTDTQYF. The DNA for the CDR3 is TGTGCCAGCAGTGTCACAGATACGCAGTATTTT.

The table lists this clonotype with a few counts. The V call is TRBV9, the J call TRBJ2-7; D might be TRBD1 or TRBD2, each matching 6 bases. CDR1 and CDR2 (germline): SGDLS, YYNGEE. The CDR3 has 15 residues. V was cut by 4 bases and J by 4 bases, with 18 bases left in between. The CDR3 loop is CASSRYTGADYEQYF. For the CDR3, the DNA is TGTGCCAGCAGCCGGTACACGGGGGCGGATTACGAGCAGTACTTC.

In its sample, this clonotype was seen a few times. This chain uses TRBV14 with TRBJ2-1, with D maybe TRBD1 (5 bases). This CDR3 spans 12 amino acids. Trimming took off 4 bases at V and 11 bases at J, with 12 bases between the two ends. Germline lookup yields CDR1 SGHDN and CDR2 FVKESK. The CDR3: CASSPQGYKQFF. Here the CDR3 DNA reads TGTGCCAGCAGCCCTCAGGGCTATAAGCAGTTCTTC.

In its sample, this clonotype was seen a few times. This rearrangement joins TRBV4-3 to TRBJ2-1; D gene unclear. Trimming shortened V by 0 bases and J by 9 bases, and 9 bases separated the two germline ends. Per the germline V gene, CDR1 is LGHNA and CDR2 is YSLEER. This CDR3 is built from 13 residues. The CDR3 loop is CASSQEGKGEQFF. CDR3 nucleotide sequence: TGCGCCAGCAGCCAAGAAGGGAAGGGTGAGCAGTTCTTC.

The chain couples TRBV29-1 to TRBJ2-3; tentative D call: TRBD1 (6 bases). Germline V gene lookup returns CDR1 SQVTM and CDR2 ANQGSEA. Trimming removed 1 base at V and 9 bases at J, with 17 bases between. The CDR3 has 14 amino acids. The CDR3 nucleotides read TGCAGCGTTGAAGCTGGACAGAATGGTAGGACGCAGTATTTT. Amino acids: CSVEAGQNGRTQYF.

The V call is TRBV7-3, the J call TRBJ2-5; D assignment may be TRBD1 or TRBD2 (6 bases each). V shed 2 bases and J shed 6 bases, with 19 bases lying between them. CDR3 length: 16 amino acids. Per germline, CDR1 SGHTA and CDR2 FQGTGA. CDR3: CASSLDRTSGGKTQYF. Here the CDR3 DNA reads TGTGCCAGCAGCTTAGACAGGACGTCCGGCGGGAAGACCCAGTACTTC.

The sample holds many counts of this clonotype. This rearrangement joins TRBV5-5 to TRBJ2-1; 12 bases line up with TRBD2. This CDR3 comprises 15 residues. Looked up from germline, CDR1 is SGHKS and CDR2 is YYEKEE (reference sequence). J gave up 1 base and V 5 bases, and 1 base lay outside the gene matches. The CDR3 nucleotides are TGTGCCAGCAGACTAGCGGGAGGTTCCTACAATGAGCAGTTCTTC. Translated, it gives CASRLAGGSYNEQFF.

The sample holds a few counts of this clonotype. The rearrangement uses TRBV4-3 and TRBJ2-5; TRBD2 agrees at 10 bases. CDR3 size: 14 residues. Germline V CDR1 and CDR2: LGHNA, YSLEER. Trimming removed 1 base from V and 10 bases from J; junction bases left unmatched: 6. The CDR3: CASSQGLAGVGQYF. CDR3 nucleotides: TGCGCCAGCAGCCAAGGCCTAGCGGGAGTTGGCCAGTACTTC.

V gene TRBV7-9 combines with J gene TRBJ1-2; D not certain. CDR1 is SEHNR and CDR2 is FQNEAQ in the germline V gene (reference sequence). V was clipped by 0 bases and J by 3 bases, with 5 bases between them. The CDR3 runs 13 residues. The CDR3 nucleotides are TGTGCCAGCAGCTTAGCAGGTTACTATGGCTACACCTTC. It codes for CASSLAGYYGYTF.

This clonotype was detected only a few times. The chain carries TRBV9 and TRBJ1-2, with 8 nucleotides matching TRBD1. V trimming: 0 bases; J trimming: 3 bases; junction bases outside the gene matches: 4. Germline V lookup: CDR1 SGDLS, CDR2 YYNGEE. The CDR3 totals 15 residues. The CDR3, as DNA: TGTGCCAGCAGCGTAGGCTCAGGGGGCGACTATGGCTACACCTTC. It translates to CASSVGSGGDYGYTF.

The table lists this clonotype with a few counts. The chain employs TRBV7-2 and TRBJ1-1; no definite D call. The CDR3 runs 13 residues. The germline V and J ends were trimmed by 5 bases and 2 bases, with 9 bases remaining between them. Looked up from germline, CDR1 is SGHTA and CDR2 is FQGNSA. CDR3 DNA sequence: TGTGCCAGCAGCCGGTCAGGAAACACTGAAGCTTTCTTT. Protein product: CASSRSGNTEAFF.

The rearrangement links TRBV4-2 to TRBJ2-3; a weak D match, TRBD1 (7 bases). CDR1 and CDR2 from the germline V gene are LGHNA and YNFKEQ. Between the trimmed V and J ends, which lost 1 base and 2 bases, there was a span of 25 bases. This CDR3 contains 20 residues. The DNA of the CDR3 is TGTGCCAGCAGCCAAGTGGGGGGACGGGCGACAGGGTTCTTCACAGATACGCAGTATTTT. This translates into CASSQVGGRATGFFTDTQYF.

This clonotype was seen at least ten times. The chain couples TRBV27 to TRBJ1-1; D gene unclear. Germline V gives CDR1 MNHEY, CDR2 SMNVEV (reference sequence). Trimming left V 3 bases short and J 3 bases short, with 11 bases between. The CDR3 sequence is 14 residues long. CDR3: CASSLNSGDTEAFF. CDR3 bases: TGTGCCAGCAGTTTGAACTCCGGGGACACTGAAGCTTTCTTT.

The chain recombines TRBV6-2 or TRBV6-3 with TRBJ1-1, with D possibly TRBD1 on 6 matching bases. This CDR3 has 12 amino acids. Trimming pared 6 bases from V and 5 bases from J, leaving 10 bases between. Germline CDR1 is MNHEY and CDR2 is SVGEGT. CDR3 in amino acids: CASSTQGTEAFF. The CDR3 DNA reads TGTGCCAGCAGCACCCAGGGGACTGAAGCTTTCTTT.

This clonotype was counted a few times. The chain is built from TRBV5-1 and TRBJ1-1; a possible D gene is TRBD1 (5 bases). The CDR3 runs to 14 residues. Trimming took 1 base from V and 1 from J, leaving 8 bases between them. CDR1 is SGHRS and CDR2 is YFSETQ in the germline V gene. The CDR3 reads CASSLMGPNTEAFF. The CDR3 nucleotides are TGCGCCAGCAGCTTGATGGGACCGAACACTGAAGCTTTCTTT.

The chain employs TRBV3-1 and TRBJ1-2; TRBD1 agrees at 7 bases. J lost 4 bases, V lost 3 bases, and 5 bases had no gene match. The CDR3 has 14 residues. The germline V gene encodes CDR1 LGHDT and CDR2 YNNKEL (reference sequence). The CDR3: CASSQGTAIYGYTF. The CDR3 region has the DNA TGTGCCAGCAGCCAGGGGACAGCGATCTATGGCTACACCTTC.

This clonotype was seen more than once but under ten times. This chain links TRBV19 with TRBJ1-1, with TRBD1 matching over 7 bases. Per germline, CDR1 LNHDA and CDR2 SQIVND (reference sequence). The V gene end was trimmed by 6 bases and the J gene end by 3 bases; junction bases not matched to a gene: 10. This CDR3 is 15 amino acids long. CDR3 amino acids: CASSNSRGGYTEAFF. CDR3 DNA: TGTGCCAGTAGCAATTCCAGGGGGGGTTACACTGAAGCTTTCTTT. The complete variable domain, with remaining parts taken from reference TRBV19 and TRBJ1-1, reads DGGITQSPKYLFRKEGQNVTLSCEQNLNHDAMYWYRQDPGQGLRLIYYSQIVNDFQKGDIAEGYSVSREKKESFPLTVTSAQKNPTAFYLCASSNSRGGYTEAFFGQGTRLTVV.

This clonotype was seen more than once but under ten times. The gene calls are TRBV20-1 and TRBJ1-1, with 7 nucleotides matching TRBD1. V dropped 2 bases and J dropped 6; count of bases not matched to a gene: 9. The CDR3 loop spans 14 amino acids. The V gene's germline CDR1 is DFQATT and CDR2 SNEGSKA (reference sequence). CDR3 sequence reads: CSARRTGLIAEAFF. The CDR3 DNA follows: TGCAGTGCTAGACGGACAGGTCTTATCGCTGAAGCTTTCTTT.

V usage is TRBV9 and J usage is TRBJ2-1; D assignment may be TRBD1 or TRBD2 (5 bases each). There are 17 residues in the CDR3. Germline loops: CDR1 SGDLS, CDR2 YYNGEE. V shed 4 bases and J shed 4 bases, with 21 bases lying between them. Here the CDR3 reads CASSQRTSGVIYNEQFF. In DNA, the CDR3 is TGTGCCAGCAGCCAGCGGACATCCGGCGTGATATACAATGAGCAGTTCTTC. The complete variable domain, with remaining parts taken from reference TRBV9 and TRBJ2-1, reads DSGVTQTPKHLITATGQRVTLRCSPRSGDLSVYWYQQSLDQGLQFLIQYYNGEERAKGNILERFSAQQFPDLHSELNLSSLELGDSALYFCASSQRTSGVIYNEQFFGPGTRLTVL.

A few counts support this clonotype. The gene calls are TRBV7-8 and TRBJ2-1; 11 bases align to TRBD2. The germline CDR1 and CDR2 sequences are SGHVS and FQNEAQ. V trimming: 5 bases; J trimming: 7 bases; junction bases outside the gene matches: 7. The CDR3 covers 15 residues. The CDR3 DNA reads as TGTGCCAGCAGCCTCGCTACTAGCGGGAGAAATGAGCAGTTCTTC. Amino acids: CASSLATSGRNEQFF.

This clonotype was picked up a small number of times. V gene TRBV11-2 combines with J gene TRBJ2-3; 9 bases are shared with TRBD2. Germline CDR1 and CDR2: SGHAT and FQNNGV. After removal of 4 bases from V and 10 bases from J, the junction contained 6 bases not matched to a gene. CDR3 size: 13 residues. The CDR3 spells CASSWLAGSPQYF. Written as DNA, the CDR3 is TGTGCCAGCAGCTGGCTAGCGGGAAGCCCGCAGTATTTT.

In this sample, this clonotype turned up a few times. The chain uses TRBV5-1 and TRBJ2-1; 7 nucleotides align to TRBD2. Germline trimming cut 0 bases from V and 6 bases from J; bases unmatched to any gene: 3. This CDR3 is 14 amino acids long. In germline, CDR1 is SGHRS, CDR2 YFSETQ. The CDR3 sequence is CASSLGLAFNEQFF. CDR3 coding DNA: TGCGCCAGCAGCTTGGGACTAGCCTTCAATGAGCAGTTCTTC. The full variable domain, its missing parts supplied by reference TRBV5-1 and TRBJ2-1, is KAGVTQTPRYLIKTRGQQVTLSCSPISGHRSVSWYQQTPGQGLQFLFEYFSETQRNKGNFPGRFSGRQFSNSRSEMNVSTLELGDSALYLCASSLGLAFNEQFFGPGTRLTVL.

This clonotype has just a few counts. This sequence joins TRBV9 and TRBJ1-5; perhaps TRBD1 as D (5 bases). Per germline, CDR1 SGDLS and CDR2 YYNGEE. The CDR3 is 14 residues long. Trimming removed 2 bases from V and 6 bases from J, with 12 bases in between. CDR3 sequence: CASSVGGSVQPQHF. CDR3 sequence (DNA): TGTGCCAGCAGCGTGGGGGGTTCGGTTCAGCCCCAGCATTTT.

The CDR3: CASSVGGRGETQYF. In DNA, the CDR3 is TGTGCCAGCAGCGTCGGAGGGCGTGGAGAGACCCAGTACTTC. The V call is TRBV12-3 or TRBV12-4, the J call TRBJ2-5; possible D gene TRBD2, 6 bases. The CDR3 has 14 residues. Trimming took 6 bases from V and 4 from J, leaving 15 bases between them.

This rearrangement joins TRBV5-1 to TRBJ1-5, with a possible D match to TRBD1 (6 bases). Looked up from germline, CDR1 is SGHRS and CDR2 is YFSETQ. Trimming cost V 5 bases and J 1 base, with 13 bases left between them. The CDR3 runs to 15 residues. In DNA form, the CDR3 reads TGCGCCAGCAGTCCAGGGGAGGGGAGCAATCAGCCCCAGCATTTT. Amino acids: CASSPGEGSNQPQHF.